A selection of T cell receptor beta chains follows, all from one sample in a study of shared clonotypes between healthy human individuals. Profiling relied on immunoSEQ multiplex PCR, and the TCRdb table lists in-frame clones only, not all of them. Of around 2,100,000 clones listed, roughly 95% are singletons. The sequenced sample consisted of naive CD8+ T cells sorted from blood. These receptors were taken from a man between 18 and 35 years old in good health. Each CDR3 is given with its conserved first and last residue. The order of the fields is D gene, J gene, V gene, clone size, CDR3 protein, CDR3 DNA. A D gene is named only where the DNA matches it firmly. Expanded clones get a size class; other rows say once, few or many, or leave the size out.

d_gene: .; j_gene: TRBJ2-7; v_gene: TRBV11-2; abundance: .; CDR3aa: CASSLVANSYEQYF; CDR3nt: TGTGCCAGCAGCTTAGTGGCTAACTCCTACGAGCAGTACTTC
d_gene: TRBD2; j_gene: TRBJ2-7; v_gene: TRBV27; abundance: .; CDR3aa: CASRYSGGSYEQYF; CDR3nt: TGTGCCAGCAGATATAGCGGGGGCTCCTACGAGCAGTACTTC
d_gene: TRBD1; j_gene: TRBJ2-2; v_gene: TRBV6-1; abundance: .; CDR3aa: CASRLTGWDGELFF; CDR3nt: TGTGCCAGCAGACTGACAGGGTGGGACGGGGAGCTGTTTTTT
d_gene: .; j_gene: TRBJ2-1; v_gene: TRBV13; abundance: .; CDR3aa: CASSESGNEQFF; CDR3nt: TGTGCCAGCAGCGAAAGCGGCAATGAGCAGTTCTTC
d_gene: .; j_gene: TRBJ2-7; v_gene: TRBV27; abundance: .; CDR3aa: CASSVGVFGYEQYF; CDR3nt: TGTGCCAGCTCAGTGGGGGTCTTTGGCTACGAGCAGTACTTC
d_gene: .; j_gene: TRBJ2-1; v_gene: TRBV29-1; abundance: once; CDR3aa: CSVEPPNTSEQFF; CDR3nt: TGCAGCGTTGAGCCCCCCAACACGAGTGAGCAGTTCTTC
d_gene: TRBD2; j_gene: TRBJ2-7; v_gene: TRBV14; abundance: .; CDR3aa: CASSPHRLAGEQYF; CDR3nt: TGTGCCAGCAGCCCCCACAGGCTAGCGGGCGAGCAGTACTTC
d_gene: TRBD2; j_gene: TRBJ2-3; v_gene: TRBV10-3; abundance: .; CDR3aa: CAIGTSGRIPPPDTQYF; CDR3nt: TGTGCCATCGGGACTAGCGGGAGAATCCCCCCCCCAGATACGCAGTATTTT
d_gene: .; j_gene: TRBJ2-1; v_gene: TRBV5-1; abundance: .; CDR3aa: CASSLGVAWNEQFF; CDR3nt: TGCGCCAGCAGCTTGGGGGTAGCCTGGAATGAGCAGTTCTTC
d_gene: .; j_gene: TRBJ2-7; v_gene: TRBV12-5; abundance: .; CDR3aa: CASGLDSSYEQYF; CDR3nt: TGTGCTAGTGGTTTGGATAGCTCCTACGAGCAGTACTTC
d_gene: .; j_gene: TRBJ2-7; v_gene: TRBV4-1; abundance: .; CDR3aa: CASSPSGTGPYEQYF; CDR3nt: TGCGCCAGCAGCCCGTCCGGAACAGGGCCCTACGAGCAGTACTTC
d_gene: .; j_gene: TRBJ2-3; v_gene: TRBV7-9; abundance: .; CDR3aa: CASSLVDTQYF; CDR3nt: TGTGCCAGCAGCTTAGTAGATACGCAGTATTTT
d_gene: TRBD1; j_gene: TRBJ1-2; v_gene: TRBV27; abundance: .; CDR3aa: CASRRGQGVNYGYTF; CDR3nt: TGTGCCAGCAGGAGGGGACAGGGAGTAAATTATGGCTACACCTTC
d_gene: TRBD2; j_gene: TRBJ2-1; v_gene: TRBV7-6; abundance: .; CDR3aa: CASSPEASGGHLYNEQFF; CDR3nt: TGTGCCAGCAGCCCAGAGGCTAGCGGGGGCCACTTGTACAATGAGCAGTTCTTC
d_gene: .; j_gene: TRBJ2-2; v_gene: TRBV9; abundance: .; CDR3aa: CASSDRDTPSGELFF; CDR3nt: TGTGCCAGCAGTGACCGGGACACCCCCAGCGGGGAGCTGTTTTTT
d_gene: .; j_gene: TRBJ2-7; v_gene: TRBV5-6; abundance: .; CDR3aa: CASSLEQGSYEQYF; CDR3nt: TGTGCCAGCAGCTTGGAACAGGGATCCTACGAGCAGTACTTC
d_gene: .; j_gene: TRBJ1-1; v_gene: TRBV5-1; abundance: .; CDR3aa: CASSFKGGSPMNTEAFF; CDR3nt: TGCGCCAGCAGTTTTAAGGGAGGGAGCCCGATGAACACTGAAGCTTTCTTT
d_gene: .; j_gene: TRBJ1-5; v_gene: TRBV7-2; abundance: .; CDR3aa: CASSLDFPGRSNQPQHF; CDR3nt: TGTGCCAGCAGCTTAGATTTTCCCGGCCGTAGCAATCAGCCCCAGCATTTT
d_gene: .; j_gene: TRBJ1-1; v_gene: TRBV27; abundance: .; CDR3aa: CAGSLSAGANTEAFF; CDR3nt: TGTGCCGGCAGTTTATCGGCAGGGGCGAACACTGAAGCTTTCTTT
d_gene: TRBD1; j_gene: TRBJ2-2; v_gene: TRBV4-1; abundance: .; CDR3aa: CASSQTDRGENTGELFF; CDR3nt: TGCGCCAGCAGCCAGACTGACAGGGGGGAGAACACCGGGGAGCTGTTTTTT
d_gene: .; j_gene: TRBJ2-1; v_gene: TRBV15; abundance: .; CDR3aa: CATSRGGPEQFF; CDR3nt: TGTGCCACCAGCAGAGGGGGCCCTGAGCAGTTCTTC
d_gene: .; j_gene: TRBJ2-7; v_gene: TRBV13; abundance: .; CDR3aa: CASSNPGTYEQYF; CDR3nt: TGTGCCAGCAGCAACCCCGGGACCTACGAGCAGTACTTC
d_gene: TRBD1; j_gene: TRBJ1-4; v_gene: TRBV2; abundance: .; CDR3aa: CASRIQGGNEKLFF; CDR3nt: TGTGCCAGCAGGATACAGGGGGGGAATGAAAAACTGTTTTTT
d_gene: .; j_gene: TRBJ1-2; v_gene: TRBV6-5; abundance: .; CDR3aa: CASSYGVGYGYTF; CDR3nt: TGTGCCAGCAGTTACGGGGTGGGCTATGGCTACACCTTC
d_gene: .; j_gene: TRBJ1-4; v_gene: TRBV19; abundance: .; CDR3aa: CASSIDLEVQEKLFF; CDR3nt: TGTGCCAGTAGTATAGATCTGGAGGTTCAGGAAAAACTGTTTTTT
d_gene: TRBD1; j_gene: TRBJ1-2; v_gene: TRBV19; abundance: once; CDR3aa: CASSIATGQAGGYTF; CDR3nt: TGTGCCAGTAGTATTGCGACAGGGCAGGCGGGTGGCTACACCTTC
d_gene: TRBD1; j_gene: TRBJ1-6; v_gene: TRBV27; abundance: once; CDR3aa: CASSNTRDRPNSPLHF; CDR3nt: TGTGCCAGCTCTAACACCCGGGACAGACCTAATTCACCCCTCCACTTT
d_gene: .; j_gene: TRBJ2-3; v_gene: TRBV13; abundance: .; CDR3aa: CASSDRLTTDTQYF; CDR3nt: TGTGCCAGCAGCGACCGACTCACCACAGATACGCAGTATTTT
d_gene: .; j_gene: TRBJ1-1; v_gene: TRBV4-1; abundance: .; CDR3aa: CASSQDPVVGPGMSTEAFF; CDR3nt: .
d_gene: .; j_gene: TRBJ1-5; v_gene: TRBV28; abundance: .; CDR3aa: CASSLRDGPPNQPQHF; CDR3nt: TGTGCCAGCAGTTTACGCGACGGGCCACCTAATCAGCCCCAGCATTTT
d_gene: .; j_gene: TRBJ2-5; v_gene: TRBV4-1; abundance: .; CDR3aa: CASSQEPGEETQYF; CDR3nt: TGCGCCAGCAGCCAAGAACCGGGGGAAGAGACCCAGTACTTC
d_gene: .; j_gene: TRBJ2-3; v_gene: TRBV6-5; abundance: .; CDR3aa: CASSSGGRDTDTQYF; CDR3nt: TGTGCCAGCAGTTCCGGGGGGCGGGACACAGATACGCAGTATTTT
d_gene: TRBD1; j_gene: TRBJ2-3; v_gene: TRBV29-1; abundance: .; CDR3aa: CSVEGDRAGTDTQYF; CDR3nt: TGCAGCGTTGAGGGGGACAGGGCGGGGACAGATACGCAGTATTTT
d_gene: .; j_gene: TRBJ2-1; v_gene: TRBV19; abundance: .; CDR3aa: CASSSEYNEQFF; CDR3nt: TGTGCCAGTAGTAGCGAATACAATGAGCAGTTCTTC
d_gene: TRBD1; j_gene: TRBJ2-5; v_gene: TRBV28; abundance: once; CDR3aa: CASSLPGTGKQETQYF; CDR3nt: TGTGCCAGCAGTTTACCTGGGACAGGGAAACAAGAGACCCAGTACTTC
d_gene: TRBD2; j_gene: TRBJ2-3; v_gene: TRBV7-2; abundance: .; CDR3aa: CASSLSLAAVGYTQYF; CDR3nt: TGTGCCAGCAGCTTATCACTAGCGGCAGTGGGGTATACGCAGTATTTT
d_gene: TRBD2; j_gene: TRBJ2-1; v_gene: TRBV5-1; abundance: once; CDR3aa: CASSLGLAGGNEQFF; CDR3nt: TGCGCCAGCAGCTTGGGGCTAGCGGGGGGCAATGAGCAGTTCTTC
d_gene: TRBD1; j_gene: TRBJ1-6; v_gene: TRBV6-6; abundance: .; CDR3aa: CASKGEESGGGSPLHF; CDR3nt: TGTGCCAGCAAAGGGGAGGAGTCAGGGGGCGGTTCACCCCTCCACTTT
d_gene: TRBD1; j_gene: TRBJ1-1; v_gene: TRBV6-4; abundance: .; CDR3aa: CASRRQGAQAFF; CDR3nt: TGTGCCAGCAGGCGACAGGGGGCGCAAGCTTTCTTT
d_gene: .; j_gene: TRBJ1-2; v_gene: TRBV30; abundance: few; CDR3aa: CAWSQGGGYTF; CDR3nt: TGTGCCTGGAGTCAAGGGGGGGGCTACACCTTC
d_gene: .; j_gene: TRBJ2-2; v_gene: TRBV5-6; abundance: .; CDR3aa: CASSLGHSGLTGELFF; CDR3nt: TGTGCCAGCAGCTTGGGACATAGTGGCCTAACCGGGGAGCTGTTTTTT
d_gene: .; j_gene: TRBJ2-2; v_gene: TRBV7-9; abundance: once; CDR3aa: CASSPTLDTGELFF; CDR3nt: TGTGCCAGCAGCCCTACTCTTGACACCGGGGAGCTGTTTTTT
d_gene: TRBD2; j_gene: TRBJ2-7; v_gene: TRBV27; abundance: .; CDR3aa: CASSSSSGMYSREQYF; CDR3nt: TGTGCCAGCAGTTCCTCGAGCGGGATGTATTCTCGCGAGCAGTACTTC
d_gene: .; j_gene: TRBJ2-3; v_gene: TRBV27; abundance: .; CDR3aa: CASSALTAATDTQYF; CDR3nt: TGTGCCAGCAGTGCCCTAACTGCAGCGACAGATACGCAGTATTTT
d_gene: .; j_gene: TRBJ2-6; v_gene: TRBV6-6; abundance: .; CDR3aa: CASSYSEGPGANVLTF; CDR3nt: TGTGCCAGCAGTTACTCTGAAGGGCCCGGGGCCAACGTCCTGACTTTC
d_gene: .; j_gene: TRBJ1-1; v_gene: TRBV5-5; abundance: .; CDR3aa: CASSLEADTEAFF; CDR3nt: TGTGCCAGCAGCTTGGAGGCAGACACTGAAGCTTTCTTT
d_gene: .; j_gene: TRBJ1-2; v_gene: TRBV4-2; abundance: .; CDR3aa: CASSQVVVNYGYTF; CDR3nt: TGTGCCAGCAGCCAAGTGGTGGTTAACTATGGCTACACCTTC
d_gene: .; j_gene: TRBJ2-3; v_gene: TRBV11-2; abundance: .; CDR3aa: CASSLSQSHTQYF; CDR3nt: TGTGCCAGCAGCCTATCCCAGTCTCATACGCAGTATTTT
d_gene: TRBD1; j_gene: TRBJ1-5; v_gene: TRBV4-1; abundance: .; CDR3aa: CASSQGQGQPQHF; CDR3nt: TGCGCCAGCAGCCAGGGACAGGGACAGCCCCAGCATTTT
d_gene: TRBD1; j_gene: TRBJ1-5; v_gene: TRBV5-6; abundance: once; CDR3aa: CASSLGAGTGTQPQHF; CDR3nt: TGTGCCAGCAGCTTGGGGGCCGGGACAGGGACCCAGCCCCAGCATTTT
d_gene: .; j_gene: TRBJ2-2; v_gene: TRBV9; abundance: .; CDR3aa: CASSVPRGDGELFF; CDR3nt: TGTGCCAGCAGCGTACCCAGGGGGGACGGGGAGCTGTTTTTT
d_gene: .; j_gene: TRBJ1-1; v_gene: TRBV30; abundance: .; CDR3aa: CACHGGTTEAFF; CDR3nt: TGTGCCTGCCATGGAGGGACTACTGAAGCTTTCTTT
d_gene: .; j_gene: TRBJ2-2; v_gene: TRBV6-5; abundance: .; CDR3aa: CASSLTGWAGELFF; CDR3nt: TGTGCCAGCAGTTTAACAGGGTGGGCCGGGGAGCTGTTTTTT
d_gene: .; j_gene: TRBJ2-7; v_gene: TRBV9; abundance: .; CDR3aa: CASSGARGLLNEQYF; CDR3nt: TGTGCCAGCAGCGGGGCCAGGGGTTTGTTGAACGAGCAGTACTTC